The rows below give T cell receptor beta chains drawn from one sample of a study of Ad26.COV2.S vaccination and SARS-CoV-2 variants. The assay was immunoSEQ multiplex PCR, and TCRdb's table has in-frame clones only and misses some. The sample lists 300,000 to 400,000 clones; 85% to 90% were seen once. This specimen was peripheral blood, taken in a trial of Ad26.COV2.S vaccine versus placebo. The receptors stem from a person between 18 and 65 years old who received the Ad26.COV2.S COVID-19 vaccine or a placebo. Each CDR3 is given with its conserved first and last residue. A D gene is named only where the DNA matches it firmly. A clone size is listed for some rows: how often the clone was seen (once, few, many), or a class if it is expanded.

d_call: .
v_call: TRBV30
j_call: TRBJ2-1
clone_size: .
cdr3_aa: CAWNRRNNEQFF
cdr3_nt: TGTGCCTGGAATAGAAGGAACAATGAGCAGTTCTTC

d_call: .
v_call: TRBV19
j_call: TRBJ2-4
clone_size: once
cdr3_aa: CASSGVEGMTKNIQYF
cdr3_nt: TGTGCCAGTAGTGGGGTTGAGGGGATGACCAAAAACATTCAGTACTTC

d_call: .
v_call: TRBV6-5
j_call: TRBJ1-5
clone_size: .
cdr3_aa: CASSHSGGPQHF
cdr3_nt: TGTGCCAGCAGCCACTCCGGAGGGCCCCAGCATTTT

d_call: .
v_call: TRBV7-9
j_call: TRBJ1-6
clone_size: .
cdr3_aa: CASSKTTGAAGSPLHF
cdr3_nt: TGTGCCAGCAGCAAAACGACAGGCGCCGCGGGATCACCCCTCCACTTT

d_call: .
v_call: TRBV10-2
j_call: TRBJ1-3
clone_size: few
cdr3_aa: CASSRGSSGNTIYF
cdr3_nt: TGCGCCAGCAGCAGGGGCAGCTCTGGAAACACCATATATTTT

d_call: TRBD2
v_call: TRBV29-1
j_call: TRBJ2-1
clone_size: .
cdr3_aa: CSVSGTGGDEQFF
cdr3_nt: TGCAGCGTCTCCGGGACGGGGGGGGATGAGCAGTTCTTC

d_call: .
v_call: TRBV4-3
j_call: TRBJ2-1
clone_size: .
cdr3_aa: CASSQADTPKRNEQFF
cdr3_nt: TGCGCCAGCAGCCAAGCGGACACACCTAAAAGGAATGAGCAGTTCTTC

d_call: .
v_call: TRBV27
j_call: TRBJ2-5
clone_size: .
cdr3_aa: CASSEGETQYF
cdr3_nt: TGTGCCAGCAGCGAAGGGGAGACCCAGTACTTC

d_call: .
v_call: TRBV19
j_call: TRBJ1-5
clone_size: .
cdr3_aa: CASSKGGNKPQHF
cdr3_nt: TGTGCCAGTAGTAAGGGGGGGAACAAGCCCCAGCATTTT

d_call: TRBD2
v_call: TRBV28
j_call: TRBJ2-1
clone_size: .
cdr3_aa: CASSPWTIAGFNEQFF
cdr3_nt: TGTGCCAGCAGTCCCTGGACTATAGCGGGCTTTAATGAGCAGTTCTTC

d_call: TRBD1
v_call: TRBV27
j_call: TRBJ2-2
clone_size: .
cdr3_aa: CASTRTGYFQTGELFF
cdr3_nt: TGTGCCAGCACAAGGACAGGGTATTTCCAAACCGGGGAGCTGTTTTTT

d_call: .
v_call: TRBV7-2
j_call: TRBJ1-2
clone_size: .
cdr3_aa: CASSSNRVDDYTF
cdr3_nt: TGTGCCAGCAGCTCGAACAGGGTTGATGACTACACCTTC

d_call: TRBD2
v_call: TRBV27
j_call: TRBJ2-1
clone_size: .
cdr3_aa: CASTQVRSGGPYNEQFF
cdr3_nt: TGTGCCAGCACGCAAGTACGAAGCGGGGGACCCTACAATGAGCAGTTCTTC

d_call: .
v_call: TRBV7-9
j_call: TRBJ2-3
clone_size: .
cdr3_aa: CASSLAYHPSRQAVNTQYF
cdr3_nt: TGTGCCAGCAGCTTAGCATATCACCCTTCCAGACAGGCTGTAAATACGCAGTATTTT

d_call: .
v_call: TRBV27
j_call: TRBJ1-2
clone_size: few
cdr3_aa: CASRQAVSWSYGYTF
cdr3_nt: TGTGCCAGCAGACAGGCAGTATCGTGGTCCTATGGCTACACCTTC

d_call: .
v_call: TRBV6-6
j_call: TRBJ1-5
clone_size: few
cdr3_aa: CASSYELARNQPQHF
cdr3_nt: TGTGCCAGCAGTTACGAATTGGCCCGCAATCAGCCCCAGCATTTT

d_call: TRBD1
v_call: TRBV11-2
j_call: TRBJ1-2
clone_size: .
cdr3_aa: CASSRGQGYGYTF
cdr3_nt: TGTGCCAGCAGCCGAGGACAGGGGTATGGCTACACCTTC

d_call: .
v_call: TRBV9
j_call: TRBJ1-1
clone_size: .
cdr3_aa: CASSVEVRLGTEAFF
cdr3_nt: TGTGCCAGCAGCGTAGAGGTACGACTTGGGACTGAAGCTTTCTTT

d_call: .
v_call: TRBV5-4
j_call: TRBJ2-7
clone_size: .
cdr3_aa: CASSFGVRYMDEQYF
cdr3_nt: TGTGCCAGCAGCTTCGGTGTCAGGTATATGGACGAGCAGTACTTC

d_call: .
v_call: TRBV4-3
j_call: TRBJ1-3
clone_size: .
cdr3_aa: CASSQDPGGGFNTIYF
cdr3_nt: TGCGCCAGCAGCCAAGATCCGGGGGGCGGGTTTAACACCATATATTTT

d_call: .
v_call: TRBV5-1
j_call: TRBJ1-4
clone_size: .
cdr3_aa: CASRPTGQPNEKLFF
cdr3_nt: TGCGCCAGCAGGCCTACCGGACAGCCCAATGAAAAACTGTTTTTT

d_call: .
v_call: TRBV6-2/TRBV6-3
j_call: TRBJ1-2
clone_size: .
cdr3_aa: CASSSRTAVTYGYTF
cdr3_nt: TGTGCCAGCAGTTCCAGGACAGCCGTGACTTATGGCTACACCTTC

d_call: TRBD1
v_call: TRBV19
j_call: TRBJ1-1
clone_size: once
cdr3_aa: CASGARQGATEAFF
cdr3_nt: TGTGCCAGTGGCGCGAGACAGGGGGCAACTGAAGCTTTCTTT

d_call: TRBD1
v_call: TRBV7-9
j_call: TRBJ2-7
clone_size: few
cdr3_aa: CASSWDRAYEQYF
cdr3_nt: TGTGCCAGCTCGTGGGACAGGGCATACGAGCAGTACTTC

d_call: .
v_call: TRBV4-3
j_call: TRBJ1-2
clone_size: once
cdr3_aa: CASSRMRGDGYTF
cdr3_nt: TGCGCCAGCAGTCGGATGAGAGGGGATGGCTACACCTTC

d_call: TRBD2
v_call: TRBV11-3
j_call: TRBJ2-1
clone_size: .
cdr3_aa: CASSFKDGLAWDEQFF
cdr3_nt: TGTGCCAGCAGCTTCAAGGACGGACTAGCATGGGATGAGCAGTTCTTC

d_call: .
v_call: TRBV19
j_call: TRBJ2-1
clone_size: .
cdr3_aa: CASSRSSGTVSSYNEQFF
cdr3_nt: TGTGCCAGTAGTAGGTCGAGCGGAACCGTAAGCTCCTACAATGAGCAGTTCTTC

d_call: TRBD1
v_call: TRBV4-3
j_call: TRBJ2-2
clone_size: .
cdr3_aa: CASSQSQGARTGELFF
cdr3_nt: TGCGCCAGCAGCCAATCACAGGGGGCGAGAACCGGGGAGCTGTTTTTT

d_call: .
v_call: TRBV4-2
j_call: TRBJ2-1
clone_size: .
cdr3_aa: CASSQEGLALAPYNEQFF
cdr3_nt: TGTGCCAGCAGCCAAGAGGGACTGGCTTTAGCTCCCTACAATGAGCAGTTCTTC

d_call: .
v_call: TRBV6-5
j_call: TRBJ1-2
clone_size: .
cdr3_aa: CASMGVRGNYGYTF
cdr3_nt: TGTGCCAGCATGGGAGTGCGGGGCAACTATGGCTACACCTTC

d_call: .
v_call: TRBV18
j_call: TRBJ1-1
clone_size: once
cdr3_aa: CASSPLASANTEAFF
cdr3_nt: TGTGCCAGCTCACCACTGGCGTCCGCGAACACTGAAGCTTTCTTT

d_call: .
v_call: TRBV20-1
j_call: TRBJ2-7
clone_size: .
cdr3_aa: CSASPGGALTYEQYF
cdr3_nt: TGCAGTGCTAGTCCTGGGGGGGCTTTAACCTACGAGCAGTACTTC

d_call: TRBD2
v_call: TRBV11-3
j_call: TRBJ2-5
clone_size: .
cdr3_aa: CASSPGTSGSVWQETQYF
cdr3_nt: TGTGCCAGCAGCCCAGGGACTAGCGGGAGTGTTTGGCAAGAGACCCAGTACTTC

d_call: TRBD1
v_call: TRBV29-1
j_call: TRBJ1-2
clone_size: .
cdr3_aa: CSVEDRTGLMSYGYTF
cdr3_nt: TGCAGCGTTGAAGATCGGACAGGGCTTATGAGCTATGGCTACACCTTC

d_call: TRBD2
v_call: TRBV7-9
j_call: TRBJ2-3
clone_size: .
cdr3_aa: CASSSDRTSGSTDTQYF
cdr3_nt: TGTGCCAGCAGCTCCGACCGGACTAGCGGGAGCACAGATACGCAGTATTTT

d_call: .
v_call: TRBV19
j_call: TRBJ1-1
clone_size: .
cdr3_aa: CASRVREDTEAFF
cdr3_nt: TGTGCCAGTAGGGTCAGGGAGGACACTGAAGCTTTCTTT

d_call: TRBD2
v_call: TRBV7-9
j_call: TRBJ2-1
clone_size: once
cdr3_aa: CASSFSGTSRDEQFF
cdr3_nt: TGTGCCAGCAGCTTTTCAGGGACTAGCAGGGATGAGCAGTTCTTC

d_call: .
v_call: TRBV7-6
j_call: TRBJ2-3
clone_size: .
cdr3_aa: CASSPIGRSTDTQYF
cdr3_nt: TGTGCCAGCAGCCCGATCGGCAGGAGCACAGATACGCAGTATTTT